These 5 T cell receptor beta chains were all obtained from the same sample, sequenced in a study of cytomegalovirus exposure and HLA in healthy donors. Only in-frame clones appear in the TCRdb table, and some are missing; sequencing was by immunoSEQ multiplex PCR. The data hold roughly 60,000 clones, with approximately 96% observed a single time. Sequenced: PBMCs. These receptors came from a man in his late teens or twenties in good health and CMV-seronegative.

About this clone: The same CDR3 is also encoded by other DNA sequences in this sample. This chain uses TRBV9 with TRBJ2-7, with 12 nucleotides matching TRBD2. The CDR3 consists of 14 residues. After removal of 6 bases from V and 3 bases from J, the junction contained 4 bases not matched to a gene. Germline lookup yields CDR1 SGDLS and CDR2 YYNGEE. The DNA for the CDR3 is TGTGCCAGCACCCCGGGACTAGCGGGCTACGAGCAGTACTTC. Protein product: CASTPGLAGYEQYF.

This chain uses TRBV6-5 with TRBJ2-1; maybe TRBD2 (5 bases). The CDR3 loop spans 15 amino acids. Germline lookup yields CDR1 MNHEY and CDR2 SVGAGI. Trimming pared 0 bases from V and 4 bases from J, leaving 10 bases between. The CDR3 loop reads CASSYSGVRYNEQFF. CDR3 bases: TGTGCCAGCAGTTACTCGGGAGTTAGGTACAATGAGCAGTTCTTC.

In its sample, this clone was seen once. The CDR3 bases are TGTGCCAGCAGCCAAGATTTCCCAGGGAAATATGGCTACACCTTC. Translated, it gives CASSQDFPGKYGYTF. The chain couples TRBV4-2 to TRBJ1-2, with D possibly TRBD1 on 5 matching bases. The V gene's germline CDR1 is LGHNA and CDR2 YNFKEQ. Between the trimmed V and J ends, which lost 0 bases and 5 bases, there was a span of 13 bases. This CDR3 contains 15 residues.

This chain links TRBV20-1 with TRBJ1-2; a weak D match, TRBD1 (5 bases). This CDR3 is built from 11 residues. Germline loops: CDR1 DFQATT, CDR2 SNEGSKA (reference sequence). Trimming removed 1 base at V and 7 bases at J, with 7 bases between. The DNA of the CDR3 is TGCAGTGCTAGAGTGGACACTGGCTACACCTTC. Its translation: CSARVDTGYTF.

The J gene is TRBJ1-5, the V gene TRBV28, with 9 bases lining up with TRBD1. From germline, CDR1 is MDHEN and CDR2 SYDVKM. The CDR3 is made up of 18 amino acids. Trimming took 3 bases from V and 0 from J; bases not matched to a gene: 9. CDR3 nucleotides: TGTGCCAGCAGTTTTGGACAGGGGTTGGTACATAGCAATCAGCCCCAGCATTTT. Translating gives CASSFGQGLVHSNQPQHF.